This T cell receptor (beta chain) was recorded in a study of shared clonotypes between healthy human individuals. About the study: Each donor contributed plates that comprised three CD4 naive, three CD4 memory, two CD8 naive and one CD8 memory. Study-wide findings and caveats: On the whole, naive subsets had larger estimated richness than memory subsets had. Generation of non-shared clonotypes was less probable than generation of clonotypes shared by all four donors.

Germline CDR1 and CDR2: SGHDT and YYEEEE. This CDR3 spans 12 amino acids. Trimming cost V 4 bases and J 2 bases, with 7 bases left between them. Produced via immunoSEQ multiplex PCR; TCRdb's table is partial and in-frame only. This sample yields about 820,000 clones, of which around 93% are seen a single time; 24% belongs to the top ten. Naive CD8 populations comprised CD45RO-negative cells positively selected for CCR7, excluding terminally differentiated effector memory CD45RA+ cells. Turning to this clone: Its antigen remains unidentified.

The receptor was derived from a man aged 30 to 39 in good health. The V gene is TRBV5-6, the J gene TRBJ2-7; D remains ambiguous. The sequencing sample was made of naive CD8+ T cells sorted from blood. The CDR3 sequence: CASSGLAYEQYF. CDR3 nucleotides: TGTGCCAGCAGCGGGTTGGCCTACGAGCAGTACTTC.